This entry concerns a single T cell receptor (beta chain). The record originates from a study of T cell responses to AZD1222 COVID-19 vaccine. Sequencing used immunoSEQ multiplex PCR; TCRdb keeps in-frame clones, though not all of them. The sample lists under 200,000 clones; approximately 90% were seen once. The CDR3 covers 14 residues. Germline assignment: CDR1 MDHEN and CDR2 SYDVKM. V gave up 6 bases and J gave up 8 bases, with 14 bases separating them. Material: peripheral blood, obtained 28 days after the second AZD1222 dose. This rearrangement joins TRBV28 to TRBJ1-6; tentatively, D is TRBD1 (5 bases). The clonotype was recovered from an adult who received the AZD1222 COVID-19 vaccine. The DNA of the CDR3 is TGTGCCAGCAGGGGACCCCAGGGAGATTCACCCCTCCACTTT. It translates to CASRGPQGDSPLHF.